The clone carrying this T cell receptor beta chain appeared many times. The source of the sample is a study of CD8+CD57+ T cells in acquired aplastic anemia. Patients included in sequencing had previously demonstrated CD8+CD57+ cell expansion by flow cytometry. The CDR3 is 15 amino acids. V lost 5 bases and J 1 base, leaving 14 bases between the germline ends. The germline V gene encodes CDR1 LNHDA and CDR2 SQIVND (reference sequence). For CDR3 and TCR beta VDJ profiling, genomic DNA was the template used. Via MiXCR, TCRdb re-called the reads, giving one row per CDR3 protein. The sample shows some 160,000 distinct CDR3 sequences, about 45% of them seen only once.

The TCR comes from a human donor with aplastic anemia. Material: sorted CD4+, CD8+, or CD8+CD57+ T cells (not recorded which) from PBMCs. The chain carries TRBV19 and TRBJ1-2; TRBD1 is a possible D gene (5 bases). The DNA for the CDR3 is TGTGCCAGTAGTCCCCAAAGTGGGGGTAACTATGGCTACACCTTC. Protein: CASSPQSGGNYGYTF.